This T cell receptor (beta chain) was sequenced during a study of cytomegalovirus exposure and HLA in healthy donors. Looking at the study overall: When 398 donors were genotyped, approximately 80% of them were found to fall in the Caucasian-associated ancestry cluster. Findings and limits, study-wide: Earlier findings revealed that most TCR beta V segments proved productive either about 90% or about 30% of the time. In a later analysis, HLA-associated TCR beta chains were more clonally expanded than equally common others.

Primers for the PCR totalled 60 Vbeta and 13 Jbeta. Using immunoSEQ multiplex PCR, the repertoire was profiled, and TCRdb retains in-frame clones only, with some absent. The repertoire holds about 150,000 clones, with around 75% as singletons. About this clone: Its antigen is unidentified.

Trimming stripped 7 bases from V and 3 bases from J, with 10 bases between. Germline-derived CDR1 and CDR2 are MNHNS and SASEGT. The CDR3 has 14 amino acids. The sequence came from a man aged 18 to 30 in good health and CMV-seronegative. The sample comprised PBMCs. The gene calls are TRBV6-1 and TRBJ1-6; D is possibly TRBD1 (5 bases). The CDR3 sequence is CASMGGDYNSPLHF. CDR3 bases: TGTGCCAGCATGGGAGGGGACTATAATTCACCCCTCCACTTT.